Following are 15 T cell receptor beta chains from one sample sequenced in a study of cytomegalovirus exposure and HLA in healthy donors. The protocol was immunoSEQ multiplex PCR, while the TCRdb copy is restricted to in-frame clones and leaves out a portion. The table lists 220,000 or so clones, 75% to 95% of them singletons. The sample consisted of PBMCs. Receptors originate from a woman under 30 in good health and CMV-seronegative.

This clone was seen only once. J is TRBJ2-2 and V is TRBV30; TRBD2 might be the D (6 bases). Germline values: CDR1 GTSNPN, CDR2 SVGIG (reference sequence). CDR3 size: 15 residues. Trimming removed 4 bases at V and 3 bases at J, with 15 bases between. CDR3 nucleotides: TGTGCCTGGATGCCGCGCGGGATGTACACCGGGGAGCTGTTTTTT. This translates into CAWMPRGMYTGELFF.

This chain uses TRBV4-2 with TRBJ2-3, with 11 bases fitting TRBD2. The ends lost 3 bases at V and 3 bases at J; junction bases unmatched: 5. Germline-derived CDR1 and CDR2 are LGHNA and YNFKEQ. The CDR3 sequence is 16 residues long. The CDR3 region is CASSQAGLAVTDTQYF. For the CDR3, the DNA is TGTGCCAGCAGCCAGGCGGGACTAGCGGTGACAGATACGCAGTATTTT.

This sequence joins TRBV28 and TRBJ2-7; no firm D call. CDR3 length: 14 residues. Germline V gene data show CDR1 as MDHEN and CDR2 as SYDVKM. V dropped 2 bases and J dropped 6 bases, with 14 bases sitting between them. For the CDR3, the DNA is TGTGCCAGCAGTTTAAGGAGCCCGATGGGCGAGCAGTACTTC. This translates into CASSLRSPMGEQYF.

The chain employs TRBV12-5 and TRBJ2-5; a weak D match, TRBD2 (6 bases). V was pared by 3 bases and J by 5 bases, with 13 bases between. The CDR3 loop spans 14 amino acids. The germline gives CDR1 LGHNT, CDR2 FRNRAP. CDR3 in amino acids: CASGFHGGSETQYF. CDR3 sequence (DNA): TGTGCTAGTGGTTTTCATGGGGGGTCGGAGACCCAGTACTTC. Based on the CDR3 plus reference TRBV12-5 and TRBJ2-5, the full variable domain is DARVTQTPRHKVTEMGQEVTMRCQPILGHNTVFWYRQTMMQGLELLAYFRNRAPLDDSGMPKDRFSAEMPDATLATLKIQPSEPRDSAVYFCASGFHGGSETQYFGPGTRLLVL.

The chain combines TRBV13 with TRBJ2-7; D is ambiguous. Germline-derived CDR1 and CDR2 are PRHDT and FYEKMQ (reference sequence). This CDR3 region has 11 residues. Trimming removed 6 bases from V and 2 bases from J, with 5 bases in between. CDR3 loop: CASSQTYEQYF. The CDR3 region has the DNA TGTGCCAGCAGTCAAACCTACGAGCAGTACTTC.

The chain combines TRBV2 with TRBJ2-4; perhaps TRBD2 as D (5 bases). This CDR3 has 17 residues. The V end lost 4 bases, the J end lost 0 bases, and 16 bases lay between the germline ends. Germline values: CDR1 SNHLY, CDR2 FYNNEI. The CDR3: CASSAGRGILAKNIQYF. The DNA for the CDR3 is TGTGCCAGCAGTGCGGGCCGGGGAATTCTAGCCAAAAACATTCAGTACTTC.

The CDR3 region has the DNA TGTGCCAGCAGGCAACTAGCGGACTCCTACAATGAGCAGTTCTTC. It is translated as CASRQLADSYNEQFF. The rearrangement links TRBV6-5 to TRBJ2-1; TRBD2 matches at 8 bases. Unmatched junction bases numbered 4, after V lost 6 bases and J lost 0 bases. The CDR3 totals 15 residues. Germline CDR1 MNHEY, CDR2 SVGAGI.

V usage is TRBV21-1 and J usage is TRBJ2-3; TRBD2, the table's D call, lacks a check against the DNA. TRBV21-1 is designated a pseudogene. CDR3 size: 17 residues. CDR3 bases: TGTGCCAGCAGCAAAGTTTTTGACGGAGGCGGCACAGATACGCAGTATTTT. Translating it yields CASSKVFDGGGTDTQYF.

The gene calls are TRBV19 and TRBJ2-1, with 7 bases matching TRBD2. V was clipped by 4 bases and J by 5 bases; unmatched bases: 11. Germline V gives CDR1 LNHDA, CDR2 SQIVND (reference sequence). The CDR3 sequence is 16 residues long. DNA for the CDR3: TGTGCCAGTAGTAACATTTGGGGGGGAGCCCACAATGAGCAGTTCTTC. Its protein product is CASSNIWGGAHNEQFF.

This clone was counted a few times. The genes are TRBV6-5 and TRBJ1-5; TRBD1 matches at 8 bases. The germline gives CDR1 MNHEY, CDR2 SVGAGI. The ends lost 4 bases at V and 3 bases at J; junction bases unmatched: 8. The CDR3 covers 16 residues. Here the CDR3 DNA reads TGTGCCAGCAGTTCCGACAGGGGAAAGGACAATCAGCCCCAGCATTTT. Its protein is CASSSDRGKDNQPQHF.

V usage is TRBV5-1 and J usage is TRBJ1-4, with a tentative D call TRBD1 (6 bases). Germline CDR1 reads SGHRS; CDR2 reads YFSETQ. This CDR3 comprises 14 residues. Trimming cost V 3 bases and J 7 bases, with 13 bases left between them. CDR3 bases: TGCGCCAGCAGCTCCGGACAGTTCGGTGAAAAACTGTTTTTT. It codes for CASSSGQFGEKLFF.

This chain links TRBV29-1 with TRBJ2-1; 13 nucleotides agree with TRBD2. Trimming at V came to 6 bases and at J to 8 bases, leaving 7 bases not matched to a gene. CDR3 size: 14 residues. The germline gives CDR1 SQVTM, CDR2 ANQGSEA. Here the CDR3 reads CSVKGLAGSHEQFF. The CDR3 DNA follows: TGCAGCGTCAAGGGACTAGCGGGGTCCCATGAGCAGTTCTTC.

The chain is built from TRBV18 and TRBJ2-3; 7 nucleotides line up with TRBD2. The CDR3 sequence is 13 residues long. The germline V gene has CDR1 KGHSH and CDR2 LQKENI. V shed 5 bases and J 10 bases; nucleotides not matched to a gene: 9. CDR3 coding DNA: TGTGCCAGCTCATCCTCAACTAGCGACGCGCAGTATTTT. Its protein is CASSSSTSDAQYF.

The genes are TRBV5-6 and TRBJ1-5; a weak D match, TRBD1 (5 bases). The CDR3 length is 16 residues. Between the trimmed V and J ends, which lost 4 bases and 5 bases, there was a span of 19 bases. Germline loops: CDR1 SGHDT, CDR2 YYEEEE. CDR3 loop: CASSANLWTLHQPQHF. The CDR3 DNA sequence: TGTGCCAGCAGCGCTAATTTGTGGACACTGCATCAGCCCCAGCATTTT.

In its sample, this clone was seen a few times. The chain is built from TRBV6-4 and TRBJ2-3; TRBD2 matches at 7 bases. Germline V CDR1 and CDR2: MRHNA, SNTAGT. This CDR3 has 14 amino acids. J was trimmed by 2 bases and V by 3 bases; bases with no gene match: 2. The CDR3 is CASSEKRDTDTQYF. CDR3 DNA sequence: TGTGCCAGCAGTGAAAAGCGGGACACAGATACGCAGTATTTT.